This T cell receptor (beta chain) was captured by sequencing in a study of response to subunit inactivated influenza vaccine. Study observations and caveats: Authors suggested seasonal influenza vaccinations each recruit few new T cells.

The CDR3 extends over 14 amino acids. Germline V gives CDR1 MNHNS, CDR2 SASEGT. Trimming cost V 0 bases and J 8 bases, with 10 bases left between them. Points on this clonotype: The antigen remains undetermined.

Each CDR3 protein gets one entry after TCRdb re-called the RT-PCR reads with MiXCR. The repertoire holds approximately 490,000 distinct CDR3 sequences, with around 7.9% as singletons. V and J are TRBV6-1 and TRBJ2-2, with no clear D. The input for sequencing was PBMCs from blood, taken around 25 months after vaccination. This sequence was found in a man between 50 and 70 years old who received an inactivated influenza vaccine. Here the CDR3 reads CASSEAGLIGELFF. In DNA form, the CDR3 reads TGTGCCAGCAGTGAAGCAGGCCTGATAGGGGAGCTGTTTTTT.